This T cell receptor beta chain was obtained from a study of glioma-infiltrating T cells after dendritic cell vaccination. Overall study context: Autologous tumor lysate-pulsed dendritic cell vaccination was given between the early 2000s and the early 2010s.

Concerning this clone itself: Its cognate antigen is unknown.

Study-wide results and caveats: Longer survival after dendritic cell vaccination followed higher pretreatment TIL content. Survival was not directly related to TCR clonality in these patients.

The assay was immunoSEQ multiplex PCR, and TCRdb's table has in-frame clones only and misses some. The sample has 98,000 or so clones, approximately 80% seen once; the top ten hold about 5.7%. Losses at the gene ends were 2 bases for V and 3 bases for J; bases not matched to a gene: 4. Germline V gives CDR1 GTSNPN, CDR2 SVGIG (reference sequence). The CDR3 runs 13 residues. Indicated time point: after dendritic cell vaccination, including at tumor progression/relapse. Only patients with spare fresh-frozen tumor and over two years of follow-up were included. This chain uses TRBV30 with TRBJ2-7; TRBD2 matches 7 bases. Source: blood, taken after dendritic cell vaccination. The clonotype originates from a human donor with glioblastoma. This CDR3 reads CAWSMLADYEQYF. CDR3 sequence (DNA): TGTGCCTGGAGTATGCTAGCGGACTACGAGCAGTACTTC.